Listed here is a single T cell receptor (beta chain). This entry comes from a study of blood T cell repertoires in COVID-19. As for the study in general: Acute-phase and convalescent COVID-19 samples originated in the United States, Italy and Spain. T cells, B-cell-depleted T cells, or PBMCs provided the cDNA or gDNA that served as material.

Authors' data handling: Researchers report that nucleated cell counts were estimated from reference gene primer amplification. Data came from immunoSEQ multiplex PCR; TCRdb stores just in-frame clones and leaves some out. V, J and clone size reflect that table, while D and trimming were determined from the DNA. The sample lists 150,000 to 200,000 clones, 70% to 85% seen once, with 20% to 25% in the top ten. The receptor was isolated from an elderly woman with acute or convalescent COVID-19. Sequenced material: peripheral blood.

The CDR3 reads CASSLGTGADTQYF. The CDR3 DNA reads as TGTGCCAGCAGCTTAGGGACAGGGGCAGATACGCAGTATTTT. The J gene is TRBJ2-3, the V gene TRBV7-2, with 9 nucleotides matching TRBD1. CDR3 length equals 14 residues. J lost 4 bases, V lost 1 base, and 0 bases had no gene match. Germline V gives CDR1 SGHTA, CDR2 FQGNSA.